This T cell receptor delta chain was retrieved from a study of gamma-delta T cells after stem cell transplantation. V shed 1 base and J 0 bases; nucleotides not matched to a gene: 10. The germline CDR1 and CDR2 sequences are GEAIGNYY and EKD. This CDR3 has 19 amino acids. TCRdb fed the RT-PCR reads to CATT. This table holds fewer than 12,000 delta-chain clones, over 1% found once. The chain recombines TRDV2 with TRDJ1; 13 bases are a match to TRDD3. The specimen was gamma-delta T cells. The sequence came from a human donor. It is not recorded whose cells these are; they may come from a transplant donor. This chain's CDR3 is CACDTLGDTASSHTDKLIF. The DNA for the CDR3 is TGTGCCTGTGACACACTGGGGGATACGGCCTCTTCCCACACCGATAAACTCATCTTT.